Detailed here is one TCR beta chain. The data originate from a study of blood T cell repertoires in COVID-19. Study summary: Material from acute and convalescent COVID-19 was sourced from the United States, Italy and Spain. The cDNA or gDNA used as material had been derived from T cells, B-cell-depleted T cells, or PBMCs.

The V end lost 4 bases, the J end lost 4 bases, and 15 bases lay between the germline ends. CDR1 SGHDT and CDR2 YYEEEE come from the germline V gene. The CDR3 is 14 amino acids. Sequencing used immunoSEQ multiplex PCR; TCRdb keeps in-frame clones, though not all of them. The repertoire holds 200,000 or so clones, with 85% to 90% as singletons. V gene TRBV5-6 combines with J gene TRBJ2-7; D is ambiguous. Sequenced input: PBMCs or T cells enriched from blood (not recorded which). The clonotype comes from a young woman in a cohort exposed to, infected with or recovered from COVID-19 (not recorded which). For the CDR3, the DNA is TGTGCCAGCAGCCTAATTAGTAAGGAGTACGAGCAGTACTTC. It codes for CASSLISKEYEQYF.